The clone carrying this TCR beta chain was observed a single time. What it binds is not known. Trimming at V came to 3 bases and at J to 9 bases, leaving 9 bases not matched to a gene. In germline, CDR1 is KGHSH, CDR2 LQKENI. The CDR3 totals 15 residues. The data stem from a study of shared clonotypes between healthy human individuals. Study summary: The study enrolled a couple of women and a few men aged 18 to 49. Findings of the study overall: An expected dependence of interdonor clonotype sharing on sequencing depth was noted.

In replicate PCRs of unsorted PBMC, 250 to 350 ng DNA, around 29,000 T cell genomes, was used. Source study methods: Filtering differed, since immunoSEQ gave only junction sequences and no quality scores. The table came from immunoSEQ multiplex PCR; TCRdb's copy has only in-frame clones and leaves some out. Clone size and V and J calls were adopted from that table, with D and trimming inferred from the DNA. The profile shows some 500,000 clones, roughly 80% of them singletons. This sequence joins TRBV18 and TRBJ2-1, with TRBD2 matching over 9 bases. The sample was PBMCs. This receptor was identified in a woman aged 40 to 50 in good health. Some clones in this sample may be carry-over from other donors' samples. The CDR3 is CASSPLAGDFGEQFF. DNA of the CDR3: TGTGCCAGCTCACCCTTAGCGGGAGATTTTGGTGAGCAGTTCTTC.